The T cell receptor (beta chain) described here comes from a study of a mutant IDH1 vaccine in newly diagnosed glioma (dated by TCRdb to about 2021). In terms of the full investigation: Vaccination was initiated 4-6 weeks after radiotherapy alone, or concurrently with temozolomide cycles in the chemotherapy-containing groups. The week-35 safety follow-up was designated visit V12, and the week-47 end of study was designated visit V13. Prior to enrollment, patients had been given standard therapy consisting of radiotherapy alone, temozolomide alone, or radiochemotherapy with temozolomide, with the combination given to most patients. Six visits were used for peripheral blood collection: V03 (baseline), V05, V07, V10, V12 and V13. For exploratory analyses, 25 to 30 treated patients had longitudinal TCRB deep sequencing done wherever samples were available. Of the approximately 30 treated patients, around 62% were male and 37.5% were female, and the mean age was 40.4 years. Broad study findings and their caveats: Pseudoprogression seemed to be unrelated to changes in the top peripheral T cell clonotypes found by TCRB sequencing. PBMC samples for TCRB deep sequencing were selected based on availability. The authors stated that sample limitations prevented analyses of patient blood samples from being reproduced. Across multiple MHC alleles, vaccine-induced immune responses were seen in 85% to 95% of patients.

The sample's time point label is to be understood as: week 35, safety follow-up. A 20-mer mutant IDH1 peptide at 300 micrograms in Montanide made up each vaccine dose, which was injected subcutaneously together with topical imiquimod. Eight vaccinations were administered to patients in weeks 1, 3, 5, 7, 11, 15, 19 and 23, corresponding to visits V03 through V10. The donors had newly diagnosed IDH1-mutant astrocytomas of WHO grade 3 or 4 that showed loss of nuclear ATRX. The samples were drawn from NOA16, a multicentre, single-arm, open-label phase I trial in Germany that tested a mutant IDH1 peptide vaccine in humans for the first time. Genomic DNA for TCRB sequencing was extracted from EDTA blood using the DNeasy Blood and Tissue Kit. Library prep was done by the immunoSEQ multiplex PCR assay. The hsTCRB Kit was used according to the manufacturer's protocol to amplify rearranged TCR beta chain sequences. An Illumina MiSeq was used to sequence the TCRB libraries. The source study handled its data this way. The kit vendor's proprietary platform handled demultiplexing, trimming and gene mapping. TCRdb provides this immuneACCESS table in a form limited to in-frame rearrangements. Some clones are lacking; in checked studies, under half of them reflect an unresolved V gene, and why the rest are absent is not known. V, J and clone size are taken as reported in that table, and D and trimming were inferred from the DNA itself. Recorded for this sample are about 50,000 clones; over 80% of them occurred a single time. 2.3% of the sample is taken by the ten largest.

Worth noting for this clone: There is no known antigen for this receptor. No per-base quality is available; no much larger clone lies one base away.

Reading from cysteine to phenylalanine, the CDR3 counts 16 amino acids. Just the 48-base CDR3 DNA is kept, in frame starting at base 1. The germline V gene specifies SGHTA as CDR1 and FQGTGA as CDR2. The sequencing here drew on PBMCs, taken from a glioma patient whose treatment included an IDH1 peptide vaccine. The V and J genes are TRBV7-3 and TRBJ2-5; the junction holds 9 bases that match TRBD2. TRBJ2-7 explains the end of the DNA better; the J call may be wrong. This TCR derives from a middle-aged man with glioma. The CDR3 region reads CASSPGGRAEAYEQYF. The base sequence is TGTGCCAGCAGCCCTGGCGGGAGGGCCGAGGCCTACGAGCAGTACTTC.